These T cell receptor beta chains were read from a single sample in a study of blood T cell repertoires in COVID-19. Here immunoSEQ multiplex PCR was the method, and the copy in TCRdb shows in-frame clones only, minus some. The table has roughly 250,000 clones, about four fifths seen once. Sample: peripheral blood. Every receptor here comes from a man between 45 and 60 years old with active or convalescent COVID-19. The CDR3 runs from the conserved cysteine through the conserved F or W. The D gene is left open where the match is weak. Size is stated for part of the rows, as once, few or many counts, or as a class when the clone is expanded.

V	D	J	size	DNA	CDR3
TRBV19	TRBD2	TRBJ2-1	once	TGTGCCAGTATTACCCCGGGGGGTGAGCAGTTCTTC	CASITPGGEQFF
TRBV11-3	TRBD1	TRBJ1-3	-	TGTGCCAGCAGCGCTACAGGGGTCTCTGGAAACACCATATATTTT	CASSATGVSGNTIYF
TRBV5-1	TRBD1	TRBJ1-4	once	TGCGCCAGCAGCCCTGAAGGGGGCGATGAAAAACTGTTTTTT	CASSPEGGDEKLFF
TRBV19	-	TRBJ2-3	once	TGTGCCAGTAGTATTCTTAGCGCCAGCACAGATACGCAGTATTTT	CASSILSASTDTQYF
TRBV4-1	TRBD2	TRBJ2-1	-	TGCGCCAGCAGCCACCAGCGGGGGAACAATGAGCAGTTCTTC	CASSHQRGNNEQFF
TRBV27	TRBD2	TRBJ2-2	few	TGTGCCAGCAGTTTAGTAGGTAGCGGGGGGCAGACCGGGGAGCTGTTTTTT	CASSLVGSGGQTGELFF
TRBV5-1	-	TRBJ1-5	-	TGCGCCAGCACCCGGAGGGTTGGGAATCAGCCCCAGCATTTT	CASTRRVGNQPQHF
TRBV3-1/TRBV3-2	TRBD2	TRBJ2-7	-	TGTGCCAGCACCTTAGCGGGGTCGTCCTACGAGCAGTACTTC	CASTLAGSSYEQYF
TRBV28	-	TRBJ2-7	-	TGTGCCAGCAGTTGGGGGGCCTACGAGCAGTACTTC	CASSWGAYEQYF
TRBV4-1	TRBD1	TRBJ2-3	-	TGCGCCAGCAGCCTCCCCGGGACAGGGACAGATACGCAGTATTTT	CASSLPGTGTDTQYF
TRBV5-4	TRBD2	TRBJ2-7	-	TGTGCCAGCAGCCCGGGAGGGTATAGGAAATCCTACGAGCAGTACTTC	CASSPGGYRKSYEQYF
TRBV28	TRBD1	TRBJ1-5	-	TGTGCCAGCAGTCCCCGGACAGGGAACAATCAGCCCCAGCATTTT	CASSPRTGNNQPQHF
TRBV30	-	TRBJ1-2	-	TGTGCCTGGAGATCAGACAGCTCTTATGGCTACACCTTC	CAWRSDSSYGYTF
TRBV6-6	-	TRBJ2-7	-	TGTGCCAGCAGTTACTCGCCTATTTACTACGAGCAGTACTTC	CASSYSPIYYEQYF
TRBV12-3/TRBV12-4	-	TRBJ1-2	-	TGTGCCAGCAGTTTACAGGGGAACTATGGCTACACCTTC	CASSLQGNYGYTF
TRBV6-2/TRBV6-3	TRBD1	TRBJ2-7	-	TGTGCCAGCAGTTACTCGGGGCAGGGGGTAGACGAGCAGTACTTC	CASSYSGQGVDEQYF
TRBV29-1	TRBD1	TRBJ1-1	-	TGCAGCGCGCGGGACAGCCTAACGACTGAAGCTTTCTTT	CSARDSLTTEAFF
TRBV24-1	-	TRBJ2-3	-	TGTGCCACCAGTGACCGCCAATTCTCCGGAGGCACAGATACGCAGTATTTT	CATSDRQFSGGTDTQYF
TRBV6-5	TRBD1	TRBJ1-3	-	TGTGCCAGCCACACGACAGGGTCAGGAAACACCATATATTTT	CASHTTGSGNTIYF
TRBV9	TRBD1	TRBJ2-2	-	TGTGCCAGCAGCTCCTTCGCCGGGACAGGGGGCACCGGGGAGCTGTTTTTT	CASSSFAGTGGTGELFF
TRBV6-4	TRBD1	TRBJ2-1	-	TGTGCCAGCGAGACAGGGGGCAACTCCTACAATGAGCAGTTCTTC	CASETGGNSYNEQFF
TRBV18	TRBD1	TRBJ2-5	-	TGTGCCAGCTCCAGGGACAGGATTCAACAAGAGACCCAGTACTTC	CASSRDRIQQETQYF